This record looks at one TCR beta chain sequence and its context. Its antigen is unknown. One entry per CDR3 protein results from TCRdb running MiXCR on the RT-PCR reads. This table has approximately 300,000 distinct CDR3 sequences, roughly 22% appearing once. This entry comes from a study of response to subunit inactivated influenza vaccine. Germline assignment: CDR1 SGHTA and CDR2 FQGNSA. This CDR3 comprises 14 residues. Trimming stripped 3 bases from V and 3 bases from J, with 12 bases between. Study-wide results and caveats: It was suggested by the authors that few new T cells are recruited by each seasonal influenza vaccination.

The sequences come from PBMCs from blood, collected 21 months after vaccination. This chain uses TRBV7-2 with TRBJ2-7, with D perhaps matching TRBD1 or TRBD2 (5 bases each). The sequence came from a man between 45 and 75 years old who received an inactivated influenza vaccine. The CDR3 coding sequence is TGTGCCAGCAGCTTGACGGGACCGCTCTACGAGCAGTACTTC. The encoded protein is CASSLTGPLYEQYF.